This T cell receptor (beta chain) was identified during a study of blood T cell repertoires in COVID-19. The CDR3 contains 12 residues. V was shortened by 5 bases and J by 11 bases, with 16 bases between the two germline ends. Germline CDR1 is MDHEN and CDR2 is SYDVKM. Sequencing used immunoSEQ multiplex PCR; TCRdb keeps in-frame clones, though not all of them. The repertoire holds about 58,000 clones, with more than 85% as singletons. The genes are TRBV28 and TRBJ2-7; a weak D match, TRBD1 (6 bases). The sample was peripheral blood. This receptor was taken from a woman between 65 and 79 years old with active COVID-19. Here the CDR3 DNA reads TGTGCCAGCAGTACAGGGCGCCGCGAAGAGTACTTC. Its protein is CASSTGRREEYF.